One sample yielded the 30 T cell receptor beta chains listed below, sequenced in a study of cytomegalovirus exposure and HLA in healthy donors. Both 60 Vbeta primers and 13 Jbeta primers went into the PCR. Some clones are missing from TCRdb's copy, which holds only in-frame ones; the method was immunoSEQ multiplex PCR. The table includes 110,000 to 150,000 clones, about 80% detected once. Sequencing was carried out using PBMCs. All receptors come from a woman between 55 and 75 years old in good health and CMV-seropositive.

The CDR3 loop is CASSPLGPSTEAFF. In nucleotides, the CDR3 is TGTGCCAGCAGCCCCCTAGGTCCGAGCACTGAAGCTTTCTTT. The chain links TRBV7-9 to TRBJ1-1; D gene uncertain. This CDR3 comprises 14 residues. The germline V gene encodes CDR1 SEHNR and CDR2 FQNEAQ (reference sequence). The germline V and J ends were trimmed by 5 bases and 4 bases, with 14 bases remaining between them.

CDR3: CASSGRTLHQETQYF. The CDR3 DNA is TGTGCCAGCAGTGGTCGGACTCTGCACCAAGAGACCCAGTACTTC. The V call is TRBV6-4, the J call TRBJ2-5; weak D call: TRBD2 (5 bases). V lost 4 bases, J lost 0 bases, and 12 bases lay in between. This CDR3 contains 15 residues. From germline, CDR1 is MRHNA and CDR2 SNTAGT.

V usage is TRBV7-8 and J usage is TRBJ1-4; weak D call: TRBD1 (6 bases). The germline V and J ends were trimmed by 5 bases and 1 base, with 11 bases remaining between them. The length of the CDR3 is 15 residues. Germline V lookup: CDR1 SGHVS, CDR2 FQNEAQ. DNA for the CDR3: TGTGCCAGCAGCCCACAGGACAGAACTAATGAAAAACTGTTTTTT. Translating gives CASSPQDRTNEKLFF.

The V call is TRBV13, the J call TRBJ2-7, with D perhaps TRBD1 (5 bases). Trimming shortened V by 2 bases and J by 5 bases, and 10 bases separated the two germline ends. The CDR3 length is 13 residues. Germline V gene sequence: CDR1 PRHDT, CDR2 FYEKMQ (reference sequence). The CDR3 here is CASSLQGVDEQYF. CDR3 nucleotide sequence: TGTGCCAGCAGCTTACAAGGGGTAGACGAGCAGTACTTC.

The chain's CDR3 is CASSFGHLNTEAFF. The CDR3 bases are TGTGCCAGCAGCTTCGGACACCTAAACACTGAAGCTTTCTTT. The J gene is TRBJ1-1, the V gene TRBV7-8, with D maybe TRBD1 (5 bases). V gave up 3 bases and J gave up 2 bases, with 10 bases separating them. Looked up from germline, CDR1 is SGHVS and CDR2 is FQNEAQ. The CDR3 totals 14 residues.

The chain recombines TRBV15 with TRBJ1-5, with D tentatively TRBD1 (5 bases). The CDR3 has 16 amino acids. V was cut by 0 bases and J by 1 base, with 10 bases left in between. Per the germline V gene, CDR1 is LNHNV and CDR2 is YYDKDF (reference sequence). Here the CDR3 reads CATSREGGLSNQPQHF. CDR3 in DNA: TGTGCCACCAGCAGAGAGGGGGGGTTGAGCAATCAGCCCCAGCATTTT.

The chain links TRBV5-6 to TRBJ2-7, with D perhaps TRBD1 (5 bases). The CDR3 has 15 residues. V was trimmed by 4 bases and J by 1 base, leaving 15 bases between them. The germline V gene has CDR1 SGHDT and CDR2 YYEEEE. The CDR3 DNA is TGTGCCAGCAGCGGGAAGGGCAGGGCGTCCTACGAGCAGTACTTC. Translated, it gives CASSGKGRASYEQYF. Variable domain in full (rest from reference TRBV5-6 and TRBJ2-7): DAGVTQSPTHLIKTRGQQVTLRCSPKSGHDTVSWYQQALGQGPQFIFQYYEEEERQRGNFPDRFSGHQFPNYSSELNVNALLLGDSALYLCASSGKGRASYEQYFGPGTRLTVT.

The V and J genes are TRBV13 and TRBJ1-3, with a weak D call TRBD1 (5 bases). V was trimmed by 0 bases and J by 3 bases, leaving 12 bases between them. Germline lookup yields CDR1 PRHDT and CDR2 FYEKMQ (reference sequence). CDR3 size: 16 residues. CDR3 coding DNA: TGTGCCAGCAGCTTAGGCCGAAGGGGTTTTGGAAACACCATATATTTT. Its protein product is CASSLGRRGFGNTIYF.

The chain uses TRBV6-6 and TRBJ2-1, with 7 bases matching TRBD1. Per the germline V gene, CDR1 is MNHNY and CDR2 is SVGAGI (reference sequence). CDR3 size: 15 residues. Trimming cost V 3 bases and J 2 bases; bases outside gene matches: 4. CDR3 coding DNA: TGTGCCAGCAGTTATCCCCAGGGGGCCTACAATGAGCAGTTCTTC. Translation gives CASSYPQGAYNEQFF.

The rearrangement uses TRBV11-1 and TRBJ2-7; the D gene is possibly TRBD1 (5 bases). CDR1 and CDR2 from the germline V gene are SGHAT and FQDESV (reference sequence). The CDR3 is 15 residues long. Trimming took 5 bases from V and 2 from J, leaving 16 bases between them. The DNA of the CDR3 is TGTGCCAGCAGCGCAAAGACAGTGACTCCCTACGAGCAGTACTTC. Residues: CASSAKTVTPYEQYF.

The rearrangement joins TRBV28 to TRBJ2-3, with 9 bases matching TRBD2. The CDR3 spans 14 residues. The germline V gene encodes CDR1 MDHEN and CDR2 SYDVKM. Germline trimming cut 8 bases from V and 1 base from J; bases unmatched to any gene: 4. The CDR3 nucleotides are TGTGCCAGCGGGTTAGCGGGAGGCACAGATACGCAGTATTTT. This gives the protein CASGLAGGTDTQYF.

The rearrangement uses TRBV29-1 and TRBJ2-7; unclear D gene. Germline V CDR1 and CDR2: SQVTM, ANQGSEA. V lost 4 bases to trimming and J lost 4 bases, with 11 bases between them. The CDR3 runs to 12 residues. CDR3 sequence reads: CSVVLGVYEQYF. CDR3 in DNA: TGCAGCGTTGTTCTAGGAGTATACGAGCAGTACTTC.

V is TRBV5-5 and J is TRBJ2-7, with TRBD2 as a possible D gene (5 bases). Germline V gives CDR1 SGHKS, CDR2 YYEKEE (reference sequence). CDR3 length equals 14 residues. Trimming pared 0 bases from V and 3 bases from J, leaving 10 bases between. The CDR3 reads CASSLERRSYEQYF. DNA for the CDR3: TGTGCCAGCAGCTTGGAGCGGAGAAGCTACGAGCAGTACTTC.

The V and J genes are TRBV6-5 and TRBJ1-2; TRBD1 matches 10 bases. After removal of 6 bases from V and 7 bases from J, the junction contained 11 bases not matched to a gene. This CDR3 is built from 15 residues. Germline V gene data show CDR1 as MNHEY and CDR2 as SVGAGI. CDR3 protein: CASRLGQGSFGGYTF. CDR3 DNA: TGTGCCAGCAGATTGGGACAGGGGTCGTTTGGTGGCTACACCTTC.

V is TRBV30 and J is TRBJ2-1; TRBD1 matches at 7 bases. The V and J ends lost 5 bases and 6 bases, in that order; junction bases with no gene match: 10. This CDR3 spans 14 amino acids. The V gene's germline CDR1 is GTSNPN and CDR2 SVGIG (reference sequence). The CDR3 sequence is CAWGQTRDSNEQFF. The CDR3 nucleotides read TGTGCCTGGGGACAAACCCGGGACAGCAATGAGCAGTTCTTC.

The chain has TRBV11-3 and TRBJ2-4; D gene ambiguous. Germline V lookup: CDR1 SGHNT, CDR2 YENEEA. The CDR3 has 16 residues. Trimming removed 2 bases at V and 0 bases at J, with 11 bases between. CDR3 region: CASSLSAELAKNIQYF. The CDR3 bases are TGTGCCAGCAGCTTATCGGCGGAGCTAGCCAAAAACATTCAGTACTTC.

The chain combines TRBV7-2 with TRBJ2-1; TRBD2 agrees at 8 bases. V was pared by 5 bases and J by 4 bases, with 10 bases of the junction left unmatched. The germline CDR1 and CDR2 sequences are SGHTA and FQGNSA. The CDR3 has 16 amino acids. The CDR3 loop reads CASSITRPGGYNEQFF. Here the CDR3 DNA reads TGTGCCAGCAGCATAACCCGGCCGGGGGGGTACAATGAGCAGTTCTTC.

The V gene is TRBV28, the J gene TRBJ1-2, with a possible D match to TRBD1 (5 bases). This CDR3 has 13 amino acids. Trimming took 6 bases from V and 4 from J, leaving 12 bases between them. The germline V gene has CDR1 MDHEN and CDR2 SYDVKM. The CDR3 DNA sequence: TGTGCCAGCAGCCCGGACACGTCCTATGGCTACACCTTC. This translates into CASSPDTSYGYTF.

This chain uses TRBV21-1 with TRBJ2-3; the D call TRBD1 from the table was never checked on the DNA. TRBV21-1 is listed as a pseudogene. The CDR3 consists of 19 residues. The chain's CDR3 is CASSKGRVRRTGLTDTQYF. CDR3 sequence (DNA): TGTGCCAGCAGCAAAGGGCGGGTGAGGAGGACAGGTTTGACAGATACGCAGTATTTT.

This clone was picked up a small number of times. V and J are TRBV28 and TRBJ2-3; TRBD2 agrees at 8 bases. The J segment lost 5 bases and the V segment lost 7 bases, leaving 17 bases of the junction unmatched. Germline V CDR1 and CDR2: MDHEN, SYDVKM. The CDR3 runs to 17 residues. DNA of the CDR3: TGTGCCAGCACATCATTTAGTAGGAGGGCGGGGGGAGATACGCAGTATTTT. Its translation: CASTSFSRRAGGDTQYF.

The chain links TRBV7-8 to TRBJ1-4, with 8 bases aligning to TRBD1. The CDR3 is made up of 15 amino acids. Looked up from germline, CDR1 is SGHVS and CDR2 is FQNEAQ. Trimming removed 5 bases from V and 8 bases from J; junction bases left unmatched: 10. The CDR3 loop is CASSPRAGGSEKLFF. The CDR3 region has the DNA TGTGCCAGCAGCCCAAGGGCAGGGGGCAGCGAAAAACTGTTTTTT.

V usage is TRBV7-9 and J usage is TRBJ2-7; D remains unclear. The CDR3 length is 11 residues. Germline assignment: CDR1 SEHNR and CDR2 FQNEAQ (reference sequence). Trimming removed 3 bases from V and 5 bases from J, with 5 bases in between. The chain's CDR3 is CASSFNHEQYF. CDR3 coding DNA: TGTGCCAGCAGCTTTAATCACGAGCAGTACTTC.

This clone was observed once. The rearrangement joins TRBV6-5 to TRBJ1-5, with D hard to call. The CDR3 spans 13 residues. V gave up 4 bases and J gave up 7 bases, with 11 bases separating them. CDR1 is MNHEY, CDR2 SVGAGI, per germline. For the CDR3, the DNA is TGTGCCAGCAGTTTTCTCCACGGGCAGCCCCAGCATTTT. It translates to CASSFLHGQPQHF.

This sequence joins TRBV28 and TRBJ1-1, with TRBD1 identical over 11 bases. The CDR3 loop spans 16 amino acids. The trim removed 2 bases at V and 3 bases at J, leaving 5 bases unmatched. Germline CDR1 and CDR2: MDHEN and SYDVKM. The CDR3 loop is CASSLIGTGGDTEAFF. For the CDR3, the DNA is TGTGCCAGCAGTTTAATCGGGACAGGGGGTGACACTGAAGCTTTCTTT.

The CDR3 spells CAISESVSGRASSYNEQFF. CDR3 sequence (DNA): TGTGCCATCAGTGAGTCGGTTAGCGGGAGGGCCAGCTCCTACAATGAGCAGTTCTTC. The chain couples TRBV10-3 to TRBJ2-1, with 11 bases lining up with TRBD2. The germline CDR1 and CDR2 sequences are ENHRY and SYGVKD. Losses at the gene ends were 0 bases for V and 0 bases for J; bases not matched to a gene: 7. The CDR3 is made up of 19 amino acids.

This chain uses TRBV9 with TRBJ2-2; 10 bases match TRBD2. With V trimmed by 10 bases and J by 4 bases, 13 bases remained unmatched. The V gene's germline CDR1 is SGDLS and CDR2 YYNGEE. This CDR3 contains 16 residues. The CDR3 DNA sequence: TGTGCCTCCGGGGGTAGCGGGAGGTCTGGCACCGGGGAGCTGTTTTTT. This encodes CASGGSGRSGTGELFF.

The chain couples TRBV5-1 to TRBJ1-2; 7 nucleotides match TRBD1. The CDR3 has 16 residues. The junction had 5 bases not matched to a gene; V was cut back by 0 bases and J by 0 bases. Germline V CDR1 and CDR2: SGHRS, YFSETQ. The CDR3 spells CASSLDGGTANYGYTF. CDR3 nucleotide sequence: TGCGCCAGCAGCTTGGATGGGGGGACAGCTAACTATGGCTACACCTTC.

A single count supports this clone. The chain links TRBV5-4 to TRBJ2-3; unclear D gene. Trimming cost V 4 bases and J 1 base, with 7 bases left between them. CDR3 length equals 13 residues. Looked up from germline, CDR1 is SGHNT and CDR2 is YYREEE (reference sequence). The CDR3 loop reads CASSPFGTDTQYF. For the CDR3, the DNA is TGTGCCAGCAGCCCCTTTGGCACAGATACGCAGTATTTT.

The V gene is TRBV7-9, the J gene TRBJ1-1; 11 bases line up with TRBD1. The CDR3 consists of 12 residues. From germline, CDR1 is SEHNR and CDR2 FQNEAQ (reference sequence). V was pared by 10 bases and J by 6 bases, with 4 bases of the junction left unmatched. CDR3 protein: CAIGDRGAEAFF. In nucleotides, the CDR3 is TGTGCCATCGGGGACAGGGGGGCTGAAGCTTTCTTT. The whole variable domain, filled in from reference TRBV7-9 and TRBJ1-1, reads DTGVSQNPRHKITKRGQNVTFRCDPISEHNRLYWYRQTLGQGPEFLTYFQNEAQLEKSRLLSDRFSAERPKGSFSTLEIQRTEQGDSAMYLCAIGDRGAEAFFGQGTRLTVV.

In its sample, this clone was seen once. This chain uses TRBV30 with TRBJ2-7, with TRBD2 matching 8 bases. Germline CDR1 reads GTSNPN; CDR2 reads SVGIG (reference sequence). The length of the CDR3 is 17 residues. The V segment lost 2 bases and the J segment 3 bases; nucleotides outside the gene matches: 15. The DNA of the CDR3 is TGTGCCTGGAGTAGGGCAGCCCGGGGTAGCGGGGACTACGAGCAGTACTTC. This translates into CAWSRAARGSGDYEQYF. Variable domain in full (rest from reference TRBV30 and TRBJ2-7): SQTIHQWPATLVQPVGSPLSLECTVEGTSNPNLYWYRQAAGRGLQLLFYSVGIGQISSEVPQNLSASRPQDRQFILSSKKLLLSDSGFYLCAWSRAARGSGDYEQYFGPGTRLTVT.